The 28 T cell receptor beta chains given below trace back to one sample, sequenced in a study of identifying expanded T cells in peripheral blood. TCRdb keeps only in-frame clones here, not all; method: immunoSEQ multiplex PCR. The repertoire holds approximately 90,000 clones, about 86% seen once, with over 5% in the top ten. The sample consisted of blood. All receptors come from a person aged 18 to 75 in good health.

This clone occurred a few times. This chain joins TRBV6-5 and TRBJ1-5; 8 nucleotides line up with TRBD1. Germline-derived CDR1 and CDR2 are MNHEY and SVGAGI. V shed 6 bases, J shed 6 bases, and the junction held 10 bases outside the gene matches. The CDR3 has 15 residues. The CDR3, as DNA: TGTGCCAGCAGACCGACAGGGGCCGGAGGTCAGCCCCAGCATTTT. It yields the protein CASRPTGAGGQPQHF.

Written as DNA, the CDR3 is TGTGCCATCAGACCTATATCGGGGGATTACGAGCAGTACTTC. It specifies CAIRPISGDYEQYF. The chain is built from TRBV10-3 and TRBJ2-7; a possible D gene is TRBD2 (6 bases). The CDR3 spans 14 residues. The germline CDR1 and CDR2 sequences are ENHRY and SYGVKD. V was pared by 6 bases and J by 4 bases, with 16 bases between.

This chain connects TRBV5-4 to TRBJ2-1; 7 bases fit TRBD2. The CDR3 covers 12 residues. Trimming took 2 bases from V and 10 from J; bases not matched to a gene: 3. From germline, CDR1 is SGHNT and CDR2 YYREEE (reference sequence). The CDR3 loop is CASSFGRGEQFF. In DNA form, the CDR3 reads TGTGCCAGCAGCTTTGGGCGGGGGGAGCAGTTCTTC.

The J gene is TRBJ1-1, the V gene TRBV7-2, with D perhaps matching TRBD1 (5 bases). This CDR3 contains 13 residues. Trimming stripped 3 bases from V and 7 bases from J, with 12 bases between. Germline V lookup: CDR1 SGHTA, CDR2 FQGNSA. In DNA form, the CDR3 reads TGTGCCAGCAGCTTCAGGGAAACTATTGAAGCTTTCTTT. Protein product: CASSFRETIEAFF.

The rearrangement links TRBV7-2 to TRBJ2-3, with D uncertain. The germline gives CDR1 SGHTA, CDR2 FQGNSA. The CDR3 covers 13 residues. The V end was cut by 4 bases, the J end by 4 bases, with 9 bases between. CDR3 loop: CASSSRAPDTQYF. CDR3 nucleotide sequence: TGTGCCAGCAGCTCAAGAGCGCCAGATACGCAGTATTTT. The full variable domain, completed using reference TRBV7-2 and TRBJ2-3, is GAGVSQSPSNKVTEKGKDVELRCDPISGHTALYWYRQSLGQGLEFLIYFQGNSAPDKSGLPSDRFSAERTGGSVSTLTIQRTQQEDSAVYLCASSSRAPDTQYFGPGTRLTVL.

A word on this clone: At one boundary the junction diverges from the germline segment, which might be a read error. This chain connects TRBV7-9 to TRBJ2-7; D may be TRBD1 (5 bases). This CDR3 is built from 10 residues. Germline V gene sequence: CDR1 SEHNR, CDR2 FQNEAQ (reference sequence). CDR3 DNA: TGTGCCAGCAGCGCAGGGCATTTAGACTTC. This encodes CASSAGHLDF.

This rearrangement joins TRBV29-1 to TRBJ2-5; TRBD2 agrees at 9 bases. V shed 6 bases and J 2 bases; nucleotides not matched to a gene: 10. The CDR3 is made up of 15 amino acids. CDR1 SQVTM and CDR2 ANQGSEA come from the germline V gene. The CDR3 DNA is TGCAGCGTAGGGGAAAATAGCGGGGGACAAGAGACCCAGTACTTC. Translated: CSVGENSGGQETQYF.

This chain links TRBV6-1 with TRBJ2-3; TRBD2 aligns across 12 bases. Per the germline V gene, CDR1 is MNHNS and CDR2 is SASEGT. The length of the CDR3 is 15 residues. With 4 bases clipped from V and 1 base from J, the junction kept 0 bases outside the gene matches. The CDR3 region has the DNA TGTGCCAGCAGTGGACTAGCGGGGGGCACAGATACGCAGTATTTT. Amino acids: CASSGLAGGTDTQYF.

This chain connects TRBV15 to TRBJ2-5; 9 bases agree with TRBD2. Trimming took 1 base from V and 2 from J; bases not matched to a gene: 5. The CDR3 extends over 16 amino acids. Germline V CDR1 and CDR2: LNHNV, YYDKDF (reference sequence). The CDR3 bases are TGTGCCACCAGCAGAGCCCGGGCGGGGGGGCAAGAGACCCAGTACTTC. It specifies CATSRARAGGQETQYF.

The chain joins TRBV2 to TRBJ1-2, with 9 bases lining up with TRBD1. Trimming cost V 5 bases and J 2 bases; bases outside gene matches: 3. The CDR3 length is 14 residues. CDR1 is SNHLY and CDR2 is FYNNEI in the germline V gene. The CDR3 is CASSPGTGNYGYTF. The CDR3 nucleotides are TGTGCCAGCAGTCCCGGGACAGGGAACTATGGCTACACCTTC.

The rearrangement links TRBV5-6 to TRBJ1-1, with D perhaps TRBD1 (5 bases). V lost 6 bases and J lost 5, with 17 bases in between. Looked up from germline, CDR1 is SGHDT and CDR2 is YYEEEE. This CDR3 is built from 14 residues. This CDR3 is CASTGAGVRTEAFF. The CDR3 DNA reads TGTGCCAGCACCGGGGCGGGGGTAAGGACTGAAGCTTTCTTT.

J is TRBJ2-7 and V is TRBV2; D is ambiguous. The CDR3 spans 15 residues. Trimming stripped 3 bases from V and 3 bases from J, with 15 bases between. Germline CDR1 SNHLY, CDR2 FYNNEI. The CDR3 loop reads CASSDSLSTIYEQYF. Written as DNA, the CDR3 is TGTGCCAGCAGTGACAGTTTGAGTACGATCTACGAGCAGTACTTC. The whole variable domain, remainder taken from reference TRBV2 and TRBJ2-7, is EPEVTQTPSHQVTQMGQEVILRCVPISNHLYFYWYRQILGQKVEFLVSFYNNEISEKSEIFDDQFSVERPDGSNFTLKIRSTKLEDSAMYFCASSDSLSTIYEQYFGPGTRLTVT.

The V call is TRBV7-8, the J call TRBJ1-2; 8 bases line up with TRBD1. V lost 3 bases and J lost 4; bases outside the gene matches: 7. CDR1 and CDR2 from the germline V gene are SGHVS and FQNEAQ. The CDR3 is made up of 15 amino acids. CDR3 region: CASSLDRVRSYGYTF. CDR3 in DNA: TGTGCCAGCAGCTTGGACAGGGTTCGCTCCTATGGCTACACCTTC.

This rearrangement joins TRBV7-6 to TRBJ2-7; no clear D gene. Between the trimmed V and J ends, which lost 3 bases and 11 bases, there was a span of 17 bases. The CDR3 length is 13 residues. Per the germline V gene, CDR1 is SGHVS and CDR2 is FNYEAQ. CDR3 in DNA: TGTGCCAGCAGCTTGGGCCAATCCCGCCAAGAGTACTTC. Its protein product is CASSLGQSRQEYF.

The CDR3 protein is CASLLPYRDGNEQYF. The CDR3 DNA sequence: TGTGCCAGCCTGCTGCCATACAGAGACGGCAACGAGCAGTACTTC. V is TRBV5-6 and J is TRBJ2-7; no clear D. The length of the CDR3 is 15 residues. The V end lost 7 bases, the J end lost 5 bases, and 22 bases lay between the germline ends. Germline-derived CDR1 and CDR2 are SGHDT and YYEEEE.

The V and J genes are TRBV9 and TRBJ2-7; 8 nucleotides line up with TRBD1. Per the germline V gene, CDR1 is SGDLS and CDR2 is YYNGEE. CDR3 length equals 17 residues. J gave up 3 bases and V 3 bases, and 14 bases lay outside the gene matches. The CDR3 spells CASSGFPTGTGFYEQYF. DNA of the CDR3: TGTGCCAGCAGCGGATTCCCGACCGGGACAGGTTTCTACGAGCAGTACTTC.

The chain links TRBV25-1 to TRBJ1-2, with 9 nucleotides matching TRBD1. This CDR3 has 13 amino acids. The germline V gene encodes CDR1 MGHDK and CDR2 SYGVNS. V lost 7 bases, J lost 3 bases, and 3 bases stayed unmatched. The CDR3 loop is CASTGTGHYGYTF. Here the CDR3 DNA reads TGTGCCAGCACCGGGACAGGGCACTATGGCTACACCTTC.

The J gene is TRBJ1-2, the V gene TRBV27; D is ambiguous. CDR1 and CDR2 from the germline V gene are MNHEY and SMNVEV (reference sequence). The length of the CDR3 is 13 residues. V lost 5 bases and J 7 bases, leaving 14 bases between the germline ends. CDR3 in DNA: TGTGCCAGCAGTCCAGGACCCCGGGCTGGCTACACCTTC. Its translation: CASSPGPRAGYTF.

The rearrangement uses TRBV7-2 and TRBJ2-7; D not certain. Germline CDR1 and CDR2: SGHTA and FQGNSA. This CDR3 spans 13 amino acids. V lost 2 bases and J lost 5, with 10 bases in between. The CDR3 here is CASSLTLPHEQYF. DNA for the CDR3: TGTGCCAGCAGCTTAACCCTGCCCCACGAGCAGTACTTC.

This sequence joins TRBV11-3 and TRBJ1-2; tentative D call: TRBD1 (6 bases). The CDR3 sequence is 14 residues long. The V and J ends lost 3 bases and 8 bases respectively, with 16 bases between them. Looked up from germline, CDR1 is SGHNT and CDR2 is YENEEA. CDR3 nucleotides: TGTGCCAGCAGCTTGGTGCCACAGGGATACGGCTACACCTTC. This codes for CASSLVPQGYGYTF.

This clone was found a few times. The rearrangement uses TRBV18 and TRBJ2-7; the D gene is possibly TRBD2 (6 bases). The V gene's germline CDR1 is KGHSH and CDR2 LQKENI. The CDR3 contains 13 residues. V lost 6 bases and J 7 bases, leaving 16 bases between the germline ends. The CDR3: CASSPGEEREQYF. The CDR3 DNA is TGTGCCAGCTCCCCCGGGGAGGAGCGGGAGCAGTACTTC.

This chain links TRBV12-5 with TRBJ1-2; 9 nucleotides align to TRBD1. This CDR3 is built from 14 residues. Trimming took 3 bases from V and 6 from J; bases not matched to a gene: 5. CDR1 is LGHNT and CDR2 is FRNRAP in the germline V gene. CDR3 loop: CASGFGDRVNGYTF. The CDR3 DNA sequence: TGTGCTAGTGGTTTTGGGGACAGGGTGAATGGCTACACCTTC. The full variable domain, its missing parts supplied by reference TRBV12-5 and TRBJ1-2, is DARVTQTPRHKVTEMGQEVTMRCQPILGHNTVFWYRQTMMQGLELLAYFRNRAPLDDSGMPKDRFSAEMPDATLATLKIQPSEPRDSAVYFCASGFGDRVNGYTFGSGTRLTVV.

The genes are TRBV12-5 and TRBJ2-1; D call uncertain. The CDR3 loop spans 16 amino acids. V shed 11 bases and J shed 0 bases, with 20 bases lying between them. Germline V gene data show CDR1 as LGHNT and CDR2 as FRNRAP. The DNA for the CDR3 is TGTGCTGACAAACCGACCTTGCGTAACTCCTACAATGAGCAGTTCTTC. This gives the protein CADKPTLRNSYNEQFF.

V and J are TRBV6-1 and TRBJ2-1; 7 nucleotides align to TRBD2. Germline loops: CDR1 MNHNS, CDR2 SASEGT. J gave up 8 bases and V 4 bases, and 11 bases lay outside the gene matches. The CDR3 loop spans 15 amino acids. CDR3 amino acids: CASSVTPGGPDEQFF. In DNA form, the CDR3 reads TGTGCCAGCAGTGTAACTCCGGGAGGCCCGGATGAGCAGTTCTTC.

The chain links TRBV27 to TRBJ1-1; the D gene is possibly TRBD1 (5 bases). The germline gives CDR1 MNHEY, CDR2 SMNVEV (reference sequence). Trimming removed 6 bases from V and 0 bases from J, with 14 bases in between. This CDR3 contains 15 residues. CDR3 residues: CASRSGMALNTEAFF. The CDR3 DNA sequence: TGTGCCAGCAGGTCAGGGATGGCGTTGAACACTGAAGCTTTCTTT.

The gene calls are TRBV14 and TRBJ1-5; D gene uncertain. With 1 base removed from V and 3 bases from J, the gap between germline ends came to 4 bases. The CDR3 spans 13 residues. Germline V gene lookup returns CDR1 SGHDN and CDR2 FVKESK. CDR3 residues: CASSQGPNQPQHF. The CDR3 nucleotides are TGTGCCAGCAGCCAAGGGCCCAATCAGCCCCAGCATTTT. Full variable domain (remainder filled in from reference TRBV14 and TRBJ1-5): EAGVTQFPSHSVIEKGQTVTLRCDPISGHDNLYWYRRVMGKEIKFLLHFVKESKQDESGMPNNRFLAERTGGTYSTLKVQPAELEDSGVYFCASSQGPNQPQHFGDGTRLSIL.

The chain recombines TRBV2 with TRBJ1-1, with a possible D match to TRBD1 (5 bases). V was pared by 1 base and J by 7 bases, with 10 bases between. CDR3 length: 13 residues. The germline gives CDR1 SNHLY, CDR2 FYNNEI. The CDR3 nucleotides are TGTGCCAGCAGTGAAGTAACAGGCATTGAAGCTTTCTTT. Encoded protein: CASSEVTGIEAFF.

The chain carries TRBV7-2 and TRBJ2-3; D ambiguous. Germline CDR1 is SGHTA and CDR2 is FQGNSA. V was clipped by 2 bases and J by 0 bases, with 12 bases between them. The CDR3 is 16 amino acids. CDR3 coding DNA: TGTGCCAGCAGCTTAAGAATGGAGCCTAGCACAGATACGCAGTATTTT. Protein sequence: CASSLRMEPSTDTQYF.